This T cell receptor (beta chain) was sequenced in a study of T cells in Graves' hyperthyroidism and ophthalmopathy. The overall study: Pretreatment peripheral blood was obtained at initial diagnosis.

The junction had 5 bases not matched to a gene; V was cut back by 6 bases and J by 3 bases. CDR1 and CDR2 from the germline V gene are MNHNS and SASEGT. CDR3 size: 14 residues. Authors of the study amplified TCR beta CDR3 regions from RNA transcripts. TCR CDR3 regions were first amplified by RT-PCR with HTBI primers. TCRdb processed the multiplex PCR reads anew with MiXCR; each CDR3 protein has one entry. This table holds some 550,000 distinct CDR3 sequences, less than 25% found once. Overall study findings and caveats: Appearing also in blood were most of the thyroid clonotypes expanded above 0.001. Median prediction lead before ophthalmopathy onset was around seven months with the model.

The study left out patients who had uncontrolled infection, other autoimmune disease, pregnancy or lactation. The sample holds a few counts of this clonotype. No antigen is known for it. This chain links TRBV6-1 with TRBJ2-7; 10 positions match TRBD1. The sequence was obtained from a man aged 18-30 years with Graves' hyperthyroidism. Sequences were obtained from blood. The CDR3 coding sequence is TGTGCCAGCAGGACAGGGGGCCCTATCTACGAGCAGTACTTC. This encodes CASRTGGPIYEQYF.